This T cell receptor beta chain was captured by sequencing in a study of shared clonotypes between healthy human individuals. CDR1 and CDR2 from the germline V gene are MNHEY and SMNVEV (reference sequence). With V trimmed by 6 bases and J by 8 bases, 13 bases remained unmatched. CDR3 size: 17 residues. This clone came up once. Possible read error: a much larger clone is one base away. Different DNA sequences within this sample yield the same CDR3. Clones were sequenced by immunoSEQ multiplex PCR, and TCRdb holds only the in-frame ones, with some missing. Of over a million clones listed, around 78% are singletons.

Sequencing was done on a sample of memory CD4+ T cells from PBMCs. Subset of the sample: CD45RA-negative fraction. The receptor was isolated from a man aged 18 to 30 in good health. Some clones in this sample may be carry-over from other donors' samples. This chain uses TRBV27 with TRBJ2-2, with 12 bases fitting TRBD2. The CDR3 coding sequence is TGTGCCAGCAGCCGACTAGCGGGAGTCCACGGCACTGGGGAGCTGTTTTTT. It is translated as CASSRLAGVHGTGELFF.